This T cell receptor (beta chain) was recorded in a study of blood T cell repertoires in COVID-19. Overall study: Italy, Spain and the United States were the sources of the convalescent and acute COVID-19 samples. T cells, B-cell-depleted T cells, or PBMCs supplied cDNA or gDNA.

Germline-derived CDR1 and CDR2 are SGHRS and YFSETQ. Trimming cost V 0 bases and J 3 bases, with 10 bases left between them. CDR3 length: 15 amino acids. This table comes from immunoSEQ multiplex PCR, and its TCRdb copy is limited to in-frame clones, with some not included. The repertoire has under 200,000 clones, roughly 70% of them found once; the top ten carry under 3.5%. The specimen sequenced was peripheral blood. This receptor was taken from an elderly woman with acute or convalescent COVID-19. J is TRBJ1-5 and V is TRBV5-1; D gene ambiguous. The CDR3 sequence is CASSLDGQFNQPQHF. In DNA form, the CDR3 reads TGCGCCAGCAGCTTGGATGGGCAGTTCAATCAGCCCCAGCATTTT.